The sequence of this T cell receptor beta chain was determined in a study of shared T cell receptors in the human thymus. The V end was cut by 0 bases, the J end by 5 bases, with 5 bases between. The CDR3 runs 12 residues. The germline V gene has CDR1 SGHTA and CDR2 FQGNSA. This clone was seen more than once but under ten times. Method: immunoSEQ multiplex PCR; TCRdb's copy keeps in-frame clones and lacks some. The sample lists 55,000 to 75,000 clones; roughly 96% were seen once. Sequenced: thymocytes. The J gene is TRBJ2-7, the V gene TRBV7-2, with unresolved D. The sequence derives from a human donor. The DNA of the CDR3 is TGTGCCAGCAGCTTAGCGATCGACGAGCAGTACTTC. The encoded protein is CASSLAIDEQYF.